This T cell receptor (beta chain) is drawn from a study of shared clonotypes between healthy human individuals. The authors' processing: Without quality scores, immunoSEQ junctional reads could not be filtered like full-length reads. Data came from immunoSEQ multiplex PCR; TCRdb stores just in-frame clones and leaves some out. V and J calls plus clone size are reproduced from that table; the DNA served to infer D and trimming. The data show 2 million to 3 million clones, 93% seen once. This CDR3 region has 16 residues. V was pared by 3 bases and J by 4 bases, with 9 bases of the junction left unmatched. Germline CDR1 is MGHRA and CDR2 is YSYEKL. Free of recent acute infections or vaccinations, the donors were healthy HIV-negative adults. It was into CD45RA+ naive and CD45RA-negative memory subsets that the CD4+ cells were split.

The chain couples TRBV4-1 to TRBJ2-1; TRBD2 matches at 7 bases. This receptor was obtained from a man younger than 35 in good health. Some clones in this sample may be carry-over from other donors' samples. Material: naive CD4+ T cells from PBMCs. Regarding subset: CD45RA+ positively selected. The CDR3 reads CASSQDPSGGYNEQFF. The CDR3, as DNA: TGCGCCAGCAGCCAGGACCCTAGCGGAGGATACAATGAGCAGTTCTTC.